This T cell receptor (beta chain) was sequenced during a study of tumor-infiltrating lymphocytes in localized non-small cell lung cancer. Generated by immunoSEQ multiplex PCR, the TCRdb table keeps only in-frame clones and is missing some. The sample carries about 17,000 clones, 65% to 85% recorded once. CDR3 length equals 14 residues. The V gene's germline CDR1 is LNHDA and CDR2 SQIVND (reference sequence). Trimming shortened V by 6 bases and J by 4 bases, and 13 bases separated the two germline ends. This TCR derives from a human donor with non-small cell lung cancer. The V gene is TRBV19, the J gene TRBJ1-3; the D is unclear. The sequenced sample was uninvolved lung tissue not adjacent to the tumor. DNA of the CDR3: TGTGCCAGTAGGCCGACGACTGACGGAAACACCATATATTTT. This codes for CASRPTTDGNTIYF.